This TCR beta chain was sequenced in a study of cytomegalovirus exposure and HLA in healthy donors. This clone was detected a few times. The same CDR3 can be traced to other DNA sequences in this sample. V lost 1 base, J lost 4 bases, and 11 bases lay in between. Germline V CDR1 and CDR2: SEHNR, FQNEAQ (reference sequence). CDR3 length: 14 residues. The PCR was carried out with 60 Vbeta primers and 13 Jbeta primers. The protocol was immunoSEQ multiplex PCR, while the TCRdb copy is restricted to in-frame clones and leaves out a portion. The table shows 100,000 to 150,000 clones, with 8.5% to 10% occurring only once.

Sequenced: PBMCs. The clonotype originates from a man aged 40-49 years in good health and CMV-seronegative. The chain is built from TRBV7-9 and TRBJ2-7, with a weak D call TRBD1 (5 bases). The CDR3 DNA follows: TGTGCCAGCAGCTTAGGTGGGCAGGGTTACGAGCAGTACTTC. It yields the protein CASSLGGQGYEQYF.